The rows below give T cell receptor beta chains drawn from one sample of a study of T cell responses to AZD1222 COVID-19 vaccine. Data came from immunoSEQ multiplex PCR; TCRdb stores just in-frame clones and leaves some out. The data show about 120,000 clones, around 84% seen once. Sequencing used peripheral blood, obtained 28 days after the second AZD1222 dose. The receptors here all came from an adult who received the AZD1222 COVID-19 vaccine. CDR3s include the opening cysteine and the closing phenylalanine or tryptophan. The D gene is left open where the match is weak. Size tells how often a clone was seen (once, few, many) or the class of an expanded clone, and some rows leave it out.

v_gene	abundance	d_gene	j_gene	CDR3nt	CDR3aa
TRBV4-3	few	-	TRBJ1-4	TGCGCCAGCAGCCAAGGGCAGGGAGGATCAAGTAATGAAAAACTGTTTTTT	CASSQGQGGSSNEKLFF
TRBV4-1	-	-	TRBJ1-1	TGCGCCAGCAGCCAAGTCGTCGCCTCCTACACTGAAGCTTTCTTT	CASSQVVASYTEAFF
TRBV27	few	-	TRBJ1-2	TGTGCCAGCAGTTTTGGGGTTGAAAGGGGCTATGGCTACACCTTC	CASSFGVERGYGYTF
TRBV10-3	-	-	TRBJ1-4	TGTGCCATCAGTGAGTGGGGGGGCGAAAAACTGTTTTTT	CAISEWGGEKLFF
TRBV5-5	-	-	TRBJ1-1	TGTGCCAGCAGCTTGGCGGGACTCCGGCCAGGAGCTTTCTTT	CASSLAGLRPGAFF
TRBV7-9	-	TRBD1	TRBJ1-6	TGTGCCAGCAGCTTCAGGGGGTCTTCCTATAATTCACCCCTCCACTTT	CASSFRGSSYNSPLHF
TRBV11-2	-	-	TRBJ2-2	TGTGCCAGCAGACCACAGGGTCCCGGGGAGCTGTTTTTT	CASRPQGPGELFF
TRBV12-3/TRBV12-4	-	-	TRBJ1-1	TGTGCCAGCAGTTGGGGTTTGAACACTGAAGCTTTCTTT	CASSWGLNTEAFF
TRBV9	-	TRBD1	TRBJ1-1	TGTGCCAGCAGCGTAGGAGGGGGCGCGAGCACTGAAGCTTTCTTT	CASSVGGGASTEAFF
TRBV24-1	-	TRBD2	TRBJ2-7	TGTGCCACCAGTGATCCAGCGGGAACGCAGTACTTC	CATSDPAGTQYF
TRBV19	-	-	TRBJ1-1	TGTGCCAGTAGTATATCGGGGGCTACTGAAGCTTTCTTT	CASSISGATEAFF
TRBV20-1	-	TRBD1	TRBJ2-2	TGCAGTGCTAGTAGCGGGACAGGGGGGGCCGGGGAGCTGTTTTTT	CSASSGTGGAGELFF
TRBV2	-	-	TRBJ1-5	TGTGCCAGCAGTACTGGACAGTTGGCGGGCAATCAGCCCCAGCATTTT	CASSTGQLAGNQPQHF
TRBV9	-	-	TRBJ1-5	TGTGCCAGCAGCGTAGATTATAGCAATCAGCCCCAGCATTTT	CASSVDYSNQPQHF
TRBV5-8	-	-	TRBJ1-2	TGTGCCAGCAGCTTGGTTTGGACAGCGGGATATGGCTACACCTTC	CASSLVWTAGYGYTF
TRBV6-1	-	-	TRBJ1-4	TGTGCCAGCAGTGAAGCGCTTGGGTTTAGCCAGGGCTGGGAAAAACTGTTTTTT	CASSEALGFSQGWEKLFF
TRBV19	-	-	TRBJ2-2	TGTGCCAGTAATTGGAGGGAGGTAAACGGGGAGCTGTTTTTT	CASNWREVNGELFF
TRBV3-1/TRBV3-2	-	-	TRBJ1-2	TGTGCCAGCAGCCGAGGACAGCTTGCCACCTTC	CASSRGQLATF
TRBV3-1/TRBV3-2	-	-	TRBJ2-7	TGTGCCAGCAGCCAAGGACGAGGCTGGGGCTACGAGCAGTACTTC	CASSQGRGWGYEQYF
TRBV4-1	once	-	TRBJ1-4	TGCGCCAGCAGCCATCATAAGGGGTTGGGAAAACCCCTCTTTAATGAAAAACTGTTTTTT	CASSHHKGLGKPLFNEKLFF
TRBV18	-	-	TRBJ1-4	TGTGCCAGCTCACCACGACAGGAGGGAGGTGAAAAACTGTTTTTT	CASSPRQEGGEKLFF
TRBV6-5	-	TRBD1	TRBJ1-1	TGTGCCAGCAGTTACCCAGGGGGGGGAACTGAAGCTTTCTTT	CASSYPGGGTEAFF
TRBV12-5	-	-	TRBJ2-7	TGTGCTAGTGGTCCCTTAGGCGGGGGCGATTTCTACGAGCAGTACTTC	CASGPLGGGDFYEQYF
TRBV6-5	-	TRBD1	TRBJ2-6	TGTGCCAGCAGTTACGCGGGACAGGGGGGAAACGTCCTGACTTTC	CASSYAGQGGNVLTF
TRBV19	-	-	TRBJ1-5	TGTGCCAGTAGCCTCACCTACAATCAGCCCCAGCATTTT	CASSLTYNQPQHF
TRBV4-2	-	TRBD1	TRBJ1-2	TGTGCCAGCAGCCAAGATGGAGGGGACAGAAACTATGGCTACACCTTC	CASSQDGGDRNYGYTF
TRBV6-2/TRBV6-3	-	TRBD1	TRBJ1-1	TGTGCCAGCAGTTATCACAGGGGGTTGAACACTGAAGCTTTCTTT	CASSYHRGLNTEAFF
TRBV29-1	-	TRBD1	TRBJ1-1	TGCAGCGTATCAGAGGGGGCCGGGGTGAACACTGAAGCTTTCTTT	CSVSEGAGVNTEAFF
TRBV6-5	-	-	TRBJ2-2	TGTGCCAGCAGTTACTCAGGGGCCACCGGGGAGCTGTTTTTT	CASSYSGATGELFF
TRBV7-2	-	-	TRBJ1-3	TGTGCCAGCAGCTTATTACAGGGCGCTGCAAACACCATATATTTT	CASSLLQGAANTIYF
TRBV4-2	-	-	TRBJ1-1	TGTGCCAGCAGCCATAACGCAGATATGAACACTGAAGCTTTCTTT	CASSHNADMNTEAFF
TRBV5-1	-	-	TRBJ2-2	TGCGCCAGCAAGTTTACCGTAAACACCGGGGAGCTGTTTTTT	CASKFTVNTGELFF
TRBV5-3	-	-	TRBJ1-2	TGTGCCAGCCGACTGTGGGGGATTAGGGGCTACACCTTC	CASRLWGIRGYTF
TRBV18	-	TRBD1	TRBJ1-3	TGTGCCAGCTCATCGGACAGGAGCTCTGGAAACACCATATATTTT	CASSSDRSSGNTIYF
TRBV28	-	-	TRBJ1-6	TGTGCCAGCAGTTCCCGGGACCGCCCGAGCTCCTATAATTCACCCCTCCACTTT	CASSSRDRPSSYNSPLHF
TRBV5-4	-	-	TRBJ1-2	TGTGCCAGCAGCTTGTTGTGGGACACAAATGTCTATGGCTACACCTTC	CASSLLWDTNVYGYTF
TRBV7-3	-	-	TRBJ2-3	TGTGCCAGCAGCGTTGGGACCACAGATACGCAGTATTTT	CASSVGTTDTQYF
TRBV19	-	-	TRBJ2-7	TGTGCCAGTAGTATTATGAATAATTTCTACGAGCAGTACTTC	CASSIMNNFYEQYF
TRBV5-6	-	TRBD1	TRBJ2-7	TGTGCCAGCAGCTTAGCCGGGACAGGGGTCTACGAGCAGTACTTC	CASSLAGTGVYEQYF
TRBV19	-	-	TRBJ1-3	TGTGCCAGTGCGGAGAACTCTGGAAACACCATATATTTT	CASAENSGNTIYF
TRBV5-6	-	-	TRBJ1-4	TGTGCCAGCAGCTTGGGGAGGGGTGAAAAACTGTTTTTT	CASSLGRGEKLFF
TRBV19	-	-	TRBJ2-2	TGTGCCAGTACCTCTGGGGCACTAGACACCGGGGAGCTGTTTTTT	CASTSGALDTGELFF